This entry lists 20 T cell receptor beta chains sequenced from one sample in a study of cytomegalovirus exposure and HLA in healthy donors. The repertoire was sequenced with immunoSEQ multiplex PCR; TCRdb's copy has only in-frame clones and lacks some. The data contain around 200,000 clones, around 82% of them seen just once; the ten biggest clones take up around 2.8%. The specimen was PBMCs. The receptors were sampled from a woman aged 18-29 years in good health and CMV-seropositive.

Details on this clone: Other DNA sequences in this sample translate to the same CDR3. The genes are TRBV10-3 and TRBJ2-5, with 7 bases that match TRBD2. The CDR3 covers 13 residues. Losses at the gene ends were 0 bases for V and 5 bases for J; bases not matched to a gene: 0. CDR1 and CDR2 from the germline V gene are ENHRY and SYGVKD. The CDR3 region is CAISESGGETQYF. The CDR3 DNA sequence: TGTGCCATCAGTGAGTCCGGGGGGGAGACCCAGTACTTC.

The V and J genes are TRBV9 and TRBJ1-6; the D gene is possibly TRBD1 (5 bases). CDR3 size: 16 residues. Germline-derived CDR1 and CDR2 are SGDLS and YYNGEE. Trimming took off 4 bases at V and 0 bases at J, with 11 bases between the two ends. This CDR3 reads CASSIGHSSYNSPLHF. The CDR3 DNA reads TGTGCCAGCAGCATCGGACACAGCTCCTATAATTCACCCCTCCACTTT.

This clone was observed a handful of times. The CDR3 sequence: CASSQLNGGYNEQFF. CDR3 sequence (DNA): TGTGCCAGCAGCCAGCTTAACGGGGGGTACAATGAGCAGTTCTTC. The chain employs TRBV5-5 and TRBJ2-1; 7 positions match TRBD2. V lost 4 bases to trimming and J lost 4 bases; unmatched junction nucleotides: 8. The CDR3 is 15 amino acids. Germline CDR1 is SGHKS and CDR2 is YYEKEE (reference sequence).

This clone came up once. The chain links TRBV4-1 to TRBJ1-2; D is unresolved. V was clipped by 0 bases and J by 5 bases, with 7 bases between them. Germline lookup yields CDR1 MGHRA and CDR2 YSYEKL. The CDR3 contains 13 residues. The DNA for the CDR3 is TGCGCCAGCAGCCAAGATTATGTTTATGGCTACACCTTC. Protein sequence: CASSQDYVYGYTF.

V and J are TRBV5-1 and TRBJ2-2; 9 nucleotides align to TRBD1. This CDR3 region has 14 residues. Germline loops: CDR1 SGHRS, CDR2 YFSETQ. V trimming: 4 bases; J trimming: 6 bases; junction bases outside the gene matches: 4. The CDR3 sequence is CASSIRQGAGELFF. The CDR3 nucleotides read TGCGCCAGCAGCATACGACAGGGGGCCGGGGAGCTGTTTTTT. The full variable domain, completed using reference TRBV5-1 and TRBJ2-2, is KAGVTQTPRYLIKTRGQQVTLSCSPISGHRSVSWYQQTPGQGLQFLFEYFSETQRNKGNFPGRFSGRQFSNSRSEMNVSTLELGDSALYLCASSIRQGAGELFFGEGSRLTVL.

The chain has TRBV14 and TRBJ2-3, with 7 bases lining up with TRBD2. V was clipped by 8 bases and J by 0 bases; unmatched bases: 8. The CDR3 has 15 residues. CDR1 and CDR2 from the germline V gene are SGHDN and FVKESK. The CDR3 protein is CASRLSGASTDTQYF. CDR3 bases: TGTGCCAGCCGCTTGAGCGGGGCTAGCACAGATACGCAGTATTTT.

The chain has TRBV19 and TRBJ1-4, with a weak D call TRBD1 (6 bases). The CDR3 sequence is 14 residues long. Germline V CDR1 and CDR2: LNHDA, SQIVND (reference sequence). Trimming pared 6 bases from V and 8 bases from J, leaving 16 bases between. Here the CDR3 DNA reads TGTGCCAGTAGAGGGCGACAGGATACCGAAAAACTGTTTTTT. It encodes CASRGRQDTEKLFF.

The V and J genes are TRBV7-2 and TRBJ2-3, with 7 nucleotides matching TRBD2. V lost 0 bases to trimming and J lost 5 bases; unmatched junction nucleotides: 5. Germline values: CDR1 SGHTA, CDR2 FQGNSA. The CDR3 runs 15 residues. Here the CDR3 DNA reads TGTGCCAGCAGCTTAGCGACTAGCTGGGTAGATACGCAGTATTTT. Amino acid sequence: CASSLATSWVDTQYF.

The chain employs TRBV15 and TRBJ2-5; 8 nucleotides agree with TRBD1. Trimming removed 0 bases from V and 5 bases from J; junction bases left unmatched: 8. Germline values: CDR1 LNHNV, CDR2 YYDKDF (reference sequence). This CDR3 has 16 amino acids. The CDR3 reads CATSRDPGQGFETQYF. The CDR3, as DNA: TGTGCCACCAGCAGAGATCCCGGACAGGGTTTCGAGACCCAGTACTTC.

This chain joins TRBV9 and TRBJ2-1; D possibly corresponds to TRBD2 (7 bases). With 7 bases removed from V and 4 bases from J, the gap between germline ends came to 12 bases. Germline V CDR1 and CDR2: SGDLS, YYNGEE. This CDR3 comprises 13 residues. The DNA for the CDR3 is TGTGCCAGCGGGGGGGCGGAGTACAATGAGCAGTTCTTC. As protein: CASGGAEYNEQFF.

The chain employs TRBV6-1 and TRBJ2-5; D is perhaps TRBD1 (5 bases). The CDR3 spans 14 residues. Per the germline V gene, CDR1 is MNHNS and CDR2 is SASEGT. Trimming shortened V by 3 bases and J by 0 bases, and 8 bases separated the two germline ends. The CDR3 loop is CASSEAGYQETQYF. CDR3 nucleotides: TGTGCCAGCAGTGAGGCAGGGTACCAAGAGACCCAGTACTTC.

The CDR3, as DNA: TGTGCCAGCAGCTTAAAGGACAGGGCTTCTGGAAACACCATATATTTT. Translating it yields CASSLKDRASGNTIYF. The chain links TRBV7-9 to TRBJ1-3, with TRBD1 matching 8 bases. The length of the CDR3 is 16 residues. The V gene's germline CDR1 is SEHNR and CDR2 FQNEAQ (reference sequence). Trimming cost V 2 bases and J 1 base; bases outside gene matches: 4. The complete variable domain, with remaining parts taken from reference TRBV7-9 and TRBJ1-3, reads DTGVSQNPRHKITKRGQNVTFRCDPISEHNRLYWYRQTLGQGPEFLTYFQNEAQLEKSRLLSDRFSAERPKGSFSTLEIQRTEQGDSAMYLCASSLKDRASGNTIYFGEGSWLTVV.

Concerning this clone itself: One end of the junction varies from germline; a read error may be responsible. The sample has other DNA sequences that encode this CDR3 too. The V call is TRBV18, the J call TRBJ2-3; 8 positions match TRBD1. CDR1 is KGHSH, CDR2 LQKENI, per germline. The CDR3 has 15 amino acids. CDR3 DNA sequence: TGTGCCAGCTCACCACTAGACAGGGGCACGGATACGCAGTATTTT. This sequence encodes CASSPLDRGTDTQYF.

The gene calls are TRBV15 and TRBJ2-1; 10 nucleotides agree with TRBD2. The ends lost 2 bases at V and 5 bases at J; junction bases unmatched: 6. Per germline, CDR1 LNHNV and CDR2 YYDKDF (reference sequence). This CDR3 has 16 amino acids. The CDR3 loop is CATSRPTSGANNEQFF. The CDR3 DNA reads TGTGCCACCAGCAGACCTACTAGCGGGGCGAACAATGAGCAGTTCTTC.

The chain employs TRBV10-3 and TRBJ1-2; D is unclear. V lost 8 bases and J lost 4, with 26 bases in between. Germline V gives CDR1 ENHRY, CDR2 SYGVKD. This CDR3 has 17 amino acids. CDR3 bases: TGTGCCATCCCTCGGCGGACCTCACGGGGAAAAATCTATGGCTACACCTTC. It specifies CAIPRRTSRGKIYGYTF.

V and J are TRBV6-1 and TRBJ2-2, with D maybe TRBD1 (6 bases). Germline loops: CDR1 MNHNS, CDR2 SASEGT. This CDR3 is built from 13 residues. Trimming took off 6 bases at V and 1 base at J, with 6 bases between the two ends. The CDR3 DNA is TGTGCCAGCAGGGACAGGAACACCGGGGAGCTGTTTTTT. This sequence encodes CASRDRNTGELFF.

The rearrangement uses TRBV2 and TRBJ1-4; D is possibly TRBD1 (6 bases). This CDR3 spans 15 amino acids. CDR1 SNHLY and CDR2 FYNNEI come from the germline V gene. V was trimmed by 3 bases and J by 3 bases, leaving 11 bases between them. The DNA of the CDR3 is TGTGCCAGCAGTGAGGTCGGGACACCTAATGAAAAACTGTTTTTT. It is translated as CASSEVGTPNEKLFF. The full variable domain, in which reference TRBV2 and TRBJ1-4 provide the parts outside the CDR3, is EPEVTQTPSHQVTQMGQEVILRCVPISNHLYFYWYRQILGQKVEFLVSFYNNEISEKSEIFDDQFSVERPDGSNFTLKIRSTKLEDSAMYFCASSEVGTPNEKLFFGSGTQLSVL.

V is TRBV6-6 and J is TRBJ2-3; 10 bases line up with TRBD1. From germline, CDR1 is MNHNY and CDR2 SVGAGI (reference sequence). The CDR3 has 16 amino acids. Trimming cost V 6 bases and J 4 bases; bases outside gene matches: 10. This CDR3 is CASRTARDRGADTQYF. The CDR3 DNA follows: TGTGCCAGCAGGACCGCCCGGGACAGGGGCGCAGATACGCAGTATTTT.

This clone showed up just a few times. This chain joins TRBV29-1 and TRBJ2-1; D perhaps matches TRBD2 (6 bases). CDR3 length: 14 amino acids. Germline V gene sequence: CDR1 SQVTM, CDR2 ANQGSEA. V was trimmed by 1 base and J by 3 bases, leaving 10 bases between them. CDR3 sequence: CSVEGRESYNEQFF. The CDR3 bases are TGCAGCGTTGAAGGGAGGGAGAGCTACAATGAGCAGTTCTTC.

The V call is TRBV5-1, the J call TRBJ2-5; 9 nucleotides line up with TRBD2. This CDR3 comprises 14 residues. CDR1 and CDR2 (germline): SGHRS, YFSETQ. Trimming removed 6 bases from V and 5 bases from J; junction bases left unmatched: 8. The CDR3 here is CASTPASGVETQYF. CDR3 sequence (DNA): TGCGCCAGCACCCCGGCTAGCGGGGTTGAGACCCAGTACTTC.